This T cell receptor (beta chain) was recorded in a study of T cell changes during pregnancy in multiple sclerosis. Generated by immunoSEQ multiplex PCR, the TCRdb table keeps only in-frame clones and is missing some. Of 34,000 or so clones listed, approximately 91% were seen once; the top ten hold around 4.3%. From germline, CDR1 is MDHEN and CDR2 SYDVKM. With 7 bases removed from V and 2 bases from J, the gap between germline ends came to 17 bases. The CDR3 sequence is 15 residues long. The chain couples TRBV28 to TRBJ1-1; D may be TRBD1 (5 bases). The sequence came from a female donor in good health, enrolled as a control in a pregnancy study. The specimen comprised peripheral blood, sampled in the second trimester of pregnancy. CDR3: CASIRRGGANTEAFF. CDR3 nucleotides: TGTGCCAGCATCCGGCGGGGAGGGGCTAACACTGAAGCTTTCTTT.